The 26 T cell receptor beta chains below were found in one sample sequenced in a study of long-term antiretroviral therapy in people with HIV. Assay version v3.0 of immunoSEQ was used, and it was run at survey level. The method was immunoSEQ multiplex PCR; TCRdb's version includes in-frame clones alone and lacks a portion of them. The sample contains some 40,000 clones, more than 80% of which appear only once. This sample comprised unsorted PBMCs, obtained 3.1 years after starting antiretroviral therapy. These TCRs come from a woman in her 50s with HIV.

The V call is TRBV10-3, the J call TRBJ2-7; D might be TRBD2 (6 bases). CDR3 size: 13 residues. V shed 6 bases and J shed 5 bases, with 14 bases lying between them. Germline V gene lookup returns CDR1 ENHRY and CDR2 SYGVKD. The CDR3 spells CAIRRISGDEQYF. The CDR3, as DNA: TGTGCCATCAGACGGATCTCGGGGGACGAGCAGTACTTC.

The sample holds one count of this clone. The rearrangement uses TRBV5-5 and TRBJ1-6; D remains ambiguous. V was pared by 2 bases and J by 7 bases, with 13 bases between. Looked up from germline, CDR1 is SGHKS and CDR2 is YYEKEE (reference sequence). There are 15 residues in the CDR3. The CDR3 region is CASSLMTYPNSPLHF. The CDR3 DNA reads as TGTGCCAGCAGCTTAATGACATATCCAAATTCACCCCTCCACTTT.

The chain is built from TRBV5-5 and TRBJ1-2; D not certain. Germline V gives CDR1 SGHKS, CDR2 YYEKEE (reference sequence). V was pared by 1 base and J by 4 bases, with 11 bases between. The CDR3 contains 14 residues. CDR3 loop: CASSLTTASYGYTF. The CDR3 DNA reads as TGTGCCAGCAGCTTGACTACAGCTAGCTATGGCTACACCTTC.

V gene TRBV19 combines with J gene TRBJ2-7; D remains unclear. Germline V gene data show CDR1 as LNHDA and CDR2 as SQIVND (reference sequence). This CDR3 comprises 14 residues. Trimming shortened V by 5 bases and J by 3 bases, and 14 bases separated the two germline ends. The CDR3 loop reads CASSFRPARYEQYF. Written as DNA, the CDR3 is TGTGCCAGTAGTTTCCGACCCGCCCGCTACGAGCAGTACTTC.

The chain employs TRBV5-4 and TRBJ1-1; a possible D gene is TRBD1 (5 bases). The CDR3 consists of 14 residues. Trimming took 4 bases from V and 11 from J, leaving 21 bases between them. Germline CDR1 SGHNT, CDR2 YYREEE (reference sequence). CDR3 region: CASSIGTAAIGAFF. CDR3 DNA: TGTGCCAGCAGCATAGGGACGGCGGCCATTGGGGCTTTCTTT.

The chain employs TRBV4-1 and TRBJ1-1, with 10 bases that match TRBD1. Germline CDR1 and CDR2: MGHRA and YSYEKL. The CDR3 totals 15 residues. Trimming at V came to 5 bases and at J to 5 bases, leaving 8 bases not matched to a gene. The CDR3, as DNA: TGCGCCAGCAGCATAACCGGGACAGGGGTTACTGAAGCTTTCTTT. This encodes CASSITGTGVTEAFF.

This clone was picked up a small number of times. This chain uses TRBV4-2 with TRBJ1-6; the D gene is possibly TRBD1 (6 bases). Germline V gene lookup returns CDR1 LGHNA and CDR2 YNFKEQ. With 1 base removed from V and 8 bases from J, the gap between germline ends came to 15 bases. This CDR3 contains 16 residues. The DNA of the CDR3 is TGTGCCAGCAGCCAAGTAGGAGGGCACAGGGATTCACCCCTCCACTTT. Its translation: CASSQVGGHRDSPLHF.

The chain links TRBV5-4 to TRBJ1-1; 7 bases line up with TRBD1. The trim removed 0 bases at V and 5 bases at J, leaving 7 bases unmatched. The germline V gene has CDR1 SGHNT and CDR2 YYREEE (reference sequence). The CDR3 loop spans 15 amino acids. CDR3 DNA: TGTGCCAGCAGCTTGGACAGGGGAGTAGGAACTGAAGCTTTCTTT. This codes for CASSLDRGVGTEAFF.

This clone was counted only a few times. This chain uses TRBV5-5 with TRBJ1-6, with 9 bases that match TRBD1. In germline, CDR1 is SGHKS, CDR2 YYEKEE (reference sequence). The junction had 3 bases not matched to a gene; V was cut back by 4 bases and J by 4 bases. The CDR3 extends over 15 amino acids. The CDR3 DNA follows: TGTGCCAGCAGCGGGACAGGGCGTTATAATTCACCCCTCCACTTT. Amino acids: CASSGTGRYNSPLHF. Based on the CDR3 plus reference TRBV5-5 and TRBJ1-6, the full variable domain is DAGVTQSPTHLIKTRGQQVTLRCSPISGHKSVSWYQQVLGQGPQFIFQYYEKEERGRGNFPDRFSARQFPNYSSELNVNALLLGDSALYLCASSGTGRYNSPLHFGNGTRLTVT.

The chain uses TRBV4-3 and TRBJ2-5; 14 bases fit TRBD2. CDR1 and CDR2 (germline): LGHNA, YSLEER. J gave up 0 bases and V 1 base, and 1 base lay outside the gene matches. There are 17 residues in the CDR3. The CDR3 region has the DNA TGCGCCAGCAGCCAAGGGACTAGCGGGGGGAACCAAGAGACCCAGTACTTC. This codes for CASSQGTSGGNQETQYF.

The rearrangement uses TRBV7-8 and TRBJ2-7, with a tentative D call TRBD2 (6 bases). The CDR3 is 14 amino acids. Trimming took off 3 bases at V and 2 bases at J, with 11 bases between the two ends. Per the germline V gene, CDR1 is SGHVS and CDR2 is FQNEAQ. CDR3 DNA: TGTGCCAGCAGCTTCGGTAGCGGACCCTACGAGCAGTACTTC. Its translation: CASSFGSGPYEQYF.

The chain joins TRBV30 to TRBJ2-3, with TRBD2 matching 8 bases. The CDR3 is 16 amino acids. V shed 1 base and J 2 bases; nucleotides not matched to a gene: 8. The germline V gene encodes CDR1 GTSNPN and CDR2 SVGIG (reference sequence). CDR3 loop: CAWSATGGAITDTQYF. The CDR3 DNA is TGTGCCTGGAGTGCCACCGGGGGGGCGATCACAGATACGCAGTATTTT. Supplemented by reference TRBV30 and TRBJ2-3, the full variable domain reads SQTIHQWPATLVQPVGSPLSLECTVEGTSNPNLYWYRQAAGRGLQLLFYSVGIGQISSEVPQNLSASRPQDRQFILSSKKLLLSDSGFYLCAWSATGGAITDTQYFGPGTRLTVL.

This chain connects TRBV5-1 to TRBJ2-7; 9 bases fit TRBD1. Looked up from germline, CDR1 is SGHRS and CDR2 is YFSETQ. The length of the CDR3 is 21 residues. V lost 5 bases and J lost 0; bases outside the gene matches: 24. This CDR3 reads CASRHRQDPGQGKPISYEQYF. The CDR3 bases are TGCGCCAGCAGACACCGCCAAGATCCGGGACAGGGTAAACCAATCTCCTACGAGCAGTACTTC.

V is TRBV6-1 and J is TRBJ2-1; D is ambiguous. V gave up 4 bases and J gave up 1 base, with 14 bases separating them. This CDR3 comprises 16 residues. Germline V gives CDR1 MNHNS, CDR2 SASEGT. CDR3 nucleotide sequence: TGTGCCAGCAGTGGCGTGGGGATAGGGTCCTACAATGAGCAGTTCTTC. Residues: CASSGVGIGSYNEQFF.

This clone appeared once. The chain recombines TRBV30 with TRBJ1-3; D is undetermined. The CDR3 runs to 14 residues. Germline V gives CDR1 GTSNPN, CDR2 SVGIG (reference sequence). Trimming cost V 1 base and J 4 bases, with 11 bases left between them. Here the CDR3 DNA reads TGTGCCTGGAGTGCTGGGCACGGGGGAAACACCATATATTTT. Protein product: CAWSAGHGGNTIYF.

The chain recombines TRBV7-6 with TRBJ1-1, with D tentatively TRBD1 (5 bases). CDR3 length: 15 residues. From germline, CDR1 is SGHVS and CDR2 FNYEAQ. Trimming removed 0 bases at V and 4 bases at J, with 12 bases between. The DNA of the CDR3 is TGTGCCAGCAGCTTAGCTTGGGACTCCGGCACTGAAGCTTTCTTT. It yields the protein CASSLAWDSGTEAFF.

This clone showed up just a few times. The chain combines TRBV7-3 with TRBJ2-2; possibly TRBD1 for D (6 bases). The germline CDR1 and CDR2 sequences are SGHTA and FQGTGA. V was cut by 2 bases and J by 5 bases, with 15 bases left in between. This CDR3 is built from 16 residues. The CDR3 sequence is CASSLAPAGETGELFF. The CDR3 DNA sequence: TGTGCCAGCAGCTTAGCCCCCGCAGGGGAGACCGGGGAGCTGTTTTTT.

The chain has TRBV6-1 and TRBJ1-2; maybe TRBD1 (5 bases). The germline V gene encodes CDR1 MNHNS and CDR2 SASEGT. The CDR3 is 13 residues long. V lost 4 bases, J lost 2 bases, and 8 bases lay in between. CDR3 DNA sequence: TGTGCCAGCAGTGGGGGACGGAACTATGGCTACACCTTC. Residues: CASSGGRNYGYTF.

V usage is TRBV6-1 and J usage is TRBJ2-7; a weak D match, TRBD2 (5 bases). In germline, CDR1 is MNHNS, CDR2 SASEGT. The CDR3 loop spans 13 amino acids. V lost 6 bases to trimming and J lost 1 base, with 10 bases between them. The CDR3, as DNA: TGTGCCAGCAGCCGGGAAGAGTCCTACGAGCAGTACTTC. Protein: CASSREESYEQYF.

The chain employs TRBV30 and TRBJ1-3; TRBD1 matches at 8 bases. After removal of 0 bases from V and 0 bases from J, the junction contained 4 bases not matched to a gene. The CDR3 totals 16 residues. Germline V lookup: CDR1 GTSNPN, CDR2 SVGIG (reference sequence). CDR3 DNA sequence: TGTGCCTGGAGTGTAGCAGGGGGCTTCTCTGGAAACACCATATATTTT. It encodes CAWSVAGGFSGNTIYF.

This clone has just one count. This rearrangement joins TRBV5-1 to TRBJ2-7; TRBD2 matches at 11 bases. From germline, CDR1 is SGHRS and CDR2 YFSETQ. Germline trimming cut 0 bases from V and 2 bases from J; bases unmatched to any gene: 1. This CDR3 has 15 amino acids. The CDR3 region has the DNA TGCGCCAGCAGCTTGGTTAGCGGGGGGGCCTACGAGCAGTACTTC. Its translation is CASSLVSGGAYEQYF.

The rearrangement joins TRBV2 to TRBJ1-2, with D possibly being TRBD1 (5 bases). CDR1 is SNHLY, CDR2 FYNNEI, per germline. Trimming cost V 3 bases and J 14 bases, with 19 bases left between them. The CDR3 runs to 13 residues. The CDR3 DNA reads as TGTGCCAGCAGTGATACCTACCGGGACGGCTCGACCTTC. Protein sequence: CASSDTYRDGSTF.

This clone has only one observation. The V gene is TRBV18, the J gene TRBJ2-5, with a tentative D call TRBD2 (5 bases). The V gene's germline CDR1 is KGHSH and CDR2 LQKENI. The CDR3 runs to 13 residues. V shed 9 bases and J shed 2 bases, with 13 bases lying between them. The CDR3 nucleotides are TGTGCCAGTTCCAAGGACTGGCAAGAGACCCAGTACTTC. Amino acid sequence: CASSKDWQETQYF.

The J gene is TRBJ1-1, the V gene TRBV6-5, with a tentative D call TRBD1 (6 bases). The CDR3 contains 14 residues. Germline assignment: CDR1 MNHEY and CDR2 SVGAGI. V was pared by 7 bases and J by 4 bases, with 16 bases between. This CDR3 is CASNPGVVSTEAFF. The CDR3 region has the DNA TGTGCCAGCAACCCAGGGGTCGTCAGCACTGAAGCTTTCTTT.

The V call is TRBV6-1, the J call TRBJ1-6, with D unresolved. The V gene's germline CDR1 is MNHNS and CDR2 SASEGT. The CDR3 spans 15 residues. Deletions cut 2 bases from V and 3 bases from J, with 8 bases between. Here the CDR3 DNA reads TGTGCCAGCAGTGAATCGGGTGACTATAATTCACCCCTCCACTTT. Its translation is CASSESGDYNSPLHF.

The chain combines TRBV5-6 with TRBJ1-2; D not resolved. V was pared by 4 bases and J by 3 bases, with 19 bases between. Germline loops: CDR1 SGHDT, CDR2 YYEEEE. CDR3 length: 16 amino acids. The CDR3 loop is CASSKALRIAHYGYTF. CDR3 in DNA: TGTGCCAGCAGCAAAGCTCTTAGGATCGCACACTATGGCTACACCTTC.